The present entry profiles one T cell receptor (beta chain) with its context. Antigen specificity is unknown. CDR3 size: 13 residues. Germline values: CDR1 SGHNT, CDR2 YENEEA. Trimming removed 5 bases at V and 6 bases at J, with 14 bases between. The sample belongs to a study of lymphopenia after photon versus proton radiotherapy. Repertoires were generated with immunoSEQ multiplex PCR, while TCRdb's copy carries only in-frame clones and drops some. Among about 83,000 clones listed, more than 70% were seen once. Study-wide results and caveats: Authors raise, but do not show, better survival with proton therapy. Relative stability marked proton patients; photon patients lost diversity and naive cells. In patients who died, overall survival fell as post-nadir TCR diversity dropped more. Oligoclonal CD8+ Temra expansion after nadir drove photon patients' diversity drop.

The J gene is TRBJ2-7, the V gene TRBV11-3, with a weak D call TRBD1 (6 bases). Sequencing was performed on peripheral blood, taken from a patient treated with proton-based radiotherapy. This sequence was found in a man in his sixties with pancreatic cancer. CDR3 residues: CASSLGQSSEQYF. For the CDR3, the DNA is TGTGCCAGCAGCCTCGGACAGTCAAGCGAGCAGTACTTC.